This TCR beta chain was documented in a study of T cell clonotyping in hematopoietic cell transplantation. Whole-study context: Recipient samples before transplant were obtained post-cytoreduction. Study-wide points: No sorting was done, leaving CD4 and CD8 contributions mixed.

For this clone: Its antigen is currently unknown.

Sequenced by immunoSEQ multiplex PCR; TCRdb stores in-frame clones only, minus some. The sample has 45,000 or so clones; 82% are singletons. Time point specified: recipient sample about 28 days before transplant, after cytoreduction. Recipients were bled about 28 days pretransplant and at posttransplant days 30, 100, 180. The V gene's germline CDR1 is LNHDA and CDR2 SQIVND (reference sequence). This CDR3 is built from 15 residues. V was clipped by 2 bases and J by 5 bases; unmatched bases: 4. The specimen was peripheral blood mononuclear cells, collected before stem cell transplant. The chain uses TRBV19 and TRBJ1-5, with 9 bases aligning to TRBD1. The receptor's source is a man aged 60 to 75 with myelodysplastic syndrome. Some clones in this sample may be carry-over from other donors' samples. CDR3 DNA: TGTGCCAGTAGTATATGGACAGGGGCCCATCAGCCCCAGCATTTT. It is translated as CASSIWTGAHQPQHF.